This entry is about one T cell receptor beta chain. What this receptor recognizes is not known. No per-base quality is available; no much larger clone lies one base away. The data stem from a study of blood T cell repertoires in COVID-19 (dated by TCRdb to the early 2020s). Regarding the study in general: Samples from collaborators originated in the United States, Italy and Spain and spanned both the acute and convalescent phases of COVID-19. The prospective study material was composed of cDNA or gDNA derived from T cells, B-cell-depleted T cells, or PBMCs. The dataset comprised deeply sampled blood TCRbeta repertoires from subjects exposed to, actively infected with, or recovered from COVID-19. The repertoires were released in a freely available public database intended as a resource for research on the immune response to SARS-CoV-2. Samples came from the ongoing ImmuneRACE study (first 160 participants) plus 1,254 subjects from 6 global collaborators. The sample metadata nearly always contained a de-identified subject ID, COVID-19 status, age in years and sex. Where HLA class I and class II types were available, the types were taken from metadata supplied by the sample provider, not from assay-based typing.

The collaborating institutions used their own protocols to collect whole blood in K2EDTA tubes. For TCRbeta analysis, collaborator samples were shipped as frozen whole blood, as isolated PBMCs, or as DNA extracted from either sample type. What the work shows at the level of the full study, not this receptor alone: The amount of clinical and demographic metadata varied by source and participant and was provided uncurated.

TCRbeta CDR3 regions were amplified from genomic DNA using the immunoSEQ Assay, a bias-controlled multiplex PCR. Concerning the study's data processing: Nucleated cell counts per sample were estimated from amplification of reference gene primers within the assay. To quantify the absolute abundance of each unique TCRbeta CDR3 rearrangement, sequence reads were collapsed and filtered. For each sample, productive Simpson clonality was calculated by taking the square root of Simpson's diversity index across productive rearrangements. As stored in TCRdb, this immuneACCESS dataset retains in-frame rearrangements with V and J assigned. A fraction of the clones does not appear; measured against another copy, unresolved V genes explain less than half of the discrepancy, and the remainder lacks a known reason. V and J calls and clone size are those listed in that table; D and trimming were worked out from the DNA. Present in this sample are about 130,000 clones, around 87% of which were seen just once. Clones ranked in the top ten supply approximately 3.6% of the sample.

Per the germline V gene, MDHEN is the CDR1 and SYDVKM is the CDR2. Compared with germline, V lacks 6 bases and J lacks 5 bases; bases without a gene match: 7. From its cysteine to its phenylalanine, the CDR3 spans 15 amino acids. This entry keeps only the CDR3 DNA: 45 bases, framed from base 1. The sequencing input was peripheral blood. This chain joins TRBV28 to TRBJ2-5; 12 bases in the junction line up with TRBD2. This clonotype originated in a woman aged 55-75 years with acute or convalescent COVID-19. The nucleotide sequence reads TGTGCCAGCAGCCCTAGCGGGAGGGCCGGTGAGACCCAGTACTTC. Translated, this gives CASSPSGRAGETQYF.